The 14 T cell receptor beta chains given below trace back to one sample, sequenced in a study of blood T cell repertoires in COVID-19. Generated by immunoSEQ multiplex PCR, the TCRdb table keeps only in-frame clones and is missing some. The table has around 440,000 clones, approximately 88% seen once. Sequences were obtained from peripheral blood. Receptors originate from a woman aged 45-65 years with COVID-19, enrolled during active disease.

This clone is a singleton in its sample. The gene calls are TRBV19 and TRBJ1-4; possible D gene TRBD1, 5 bases. This CDR3 is 12 amino acids long. V shed 10 bases and J shed 3 bases, with 9 bases lying between them. CDR1 LNHDA and CDR2 SQIVND come from the germline V gene (reference sequence). For the CDR3, the DNA is TGTGCCACAGGGTTTCCTAATGAAAAACTGTTTTTT. This sequence encodes CATGFPNEKLFF.

The chain carries TRBV6-1 and TRBJ1-1; D is uncertain. CDR3 size: 13 residues. The V and J ends lost 2 bases and 7 bases respectively, with 11 bases between them. Germline V CDR1 and CDR2: MNHNS, SASEGT. CDR3 amino acids: CASSEPGTDEAFF. The CDR3 region has the DNA TGTGCCAGCAGTGAACCGGGAACCGATGAAGCTTTCTTT.

V usage is TRBV7-9 and J usage is TRBJ2-7; D may be TRBD2 (5 bases). CDR3 length: 16 amino acids. Germline V lookup: CDR1 SEHNR, CDR2 FQNEAQ (reference sequence). With 5 bases removed from V and 6 bases from J, the gap between germline ends came to 23 bases. CDR3 bases: TGTGCCAGCAGCGCCCCAGGACGGATGGCCGAGGGCGAGCAGTACTTC. The encoded protein is CASSAPGRMAEGEQYF.

The chain links TRBV12-5 to TRBJ2-7, with D maybe TRBD1 (6 bases). This CDR3 is built from 16 residues. Trimming took 0 bases from V and 4 from J, leaving 16 bases between them. Germline CDR1 is LGHNT and CDR2 is FRNRAP. The CDR3 protein is CASGLVLTGSSYEQYF. CDR3 in DNA: TGTGCTAGTGGTTTGGTACTAACAGGGAGTTCATACGAGCAGTACTTC. The whole variable domain, filled in from reference TRBV12-5 and TRBJ2-7, reads DARVTQTPRHKVTEMGQEVTMRCQPILGHNTVFWYRQTMMQGLELLAYFRNRAPLDDSGMPKDRFSAEMPDATLATLKIQPSEPRDSAVYFCASGLVLTGSSYEQYFGPGTRLTVT.

This chain uses TRBV21-1 with TRBJ2-4; the table's D call, TRBD1, was not checked against the DNA. TRBV21-1 is listed as a pseudogene. This CDR3 has 16 residues. The CDR3 sequence is CASSKALGQQKNIQYF. CDR3 DNA sequence: TGTGCCAGCAGCAAAGCGCTAGGACAGCAGAAAAACATTCAGTACTTC.

The chain carries TRBV27 and TRBJ2-2; weak D call: TRBD1 (6 bases). The V end lost 6 bases, the J end lost 8 bases, and 10 bases lay between the germline ends. This CDR3 is built from 12 residues. CDR1 is MNHEY, CDR2 SMNVEV, per germline (reference sequence). The CDR3 region is CASRDSRGELFF. The CDR3 DNA is TGTGCCAGCAGGGACAGTCGAGGGGAGCTGTTTTTT.

The V and J genes are TRBV6-5 and TRBJ1-1; TRBD1 might be the D (5 bases). V lost 7 bases and J lost 6, with 15 bases in between. CDR1 and CDR2 from the germline V gene are MNHEY and SVGAGI. CDR3 length equals 13 residues. CDR3 sequence: CASIGTGAPEAFF. The CDR3 DNA sequence: TGTGCCAGCATAGGGACGGGAGCCCCTGAAGCTTTCTTT.

The gene calls are TRBV23-1 and TRBJ1-1; D unresolved. Being an ORF, TRBV23-1 has a function that is uncertain. The CDR3 totals 17 residues. Trimming took 2 bases from V and 1 from J, leaving 17 bases between them. The CDR3: CASSQGGIGRANTEAFF. DNA of the CDR3: TGCGCCAGCAGTCAAGGAGGTATAGGGAGGGCGAACACTGAAGCTTTCTTT.

This chain links TRBV5-1 with TRBJ2-1, with D maybe TRBD2 (6 bases). The CDR3 contains 13 residues. Trimming left V 0 bases short and J 7 bases short, with 8 bases between. Germline V gene lookup returns CDR1 SGHRS and CDR2 YFSETQ. As DNA, the CDR3 is TGCGCCAGCAGCTTGGGACTAGGTAATGAGCAGTTCTTC. Translation: CASSLGLGNEQFF.

J is TRBJ1-5 and V is TRBV2, with D unresolved. V shed 6 bases and J shed 7 bases, with 7 bases lying between them. There are 11 residues in the CDR3. Germline CDR1 SNHLY, CDR2 FYNNEI. The CDR3 sequence is CASRLSQPQHF. In DNA form, the CDR3 reads TGTGCCAGCAGATTATCCCAGCCCCAGCATTTT.

The rearrangement links TRBV28 to TRBJ2-3; TRBD2 matches 9 bases. This CDR3 comprises 14 residues. The junction had 5 bases not matched to a gene; V was cut back by 7 bases and J by 3 bases. Germline values: CDR1 MDHEN, CDR2 SYDVKM. The chain's CDR3 is CASKETSGTDTQYF. For the CDR3, the DNA is TGTGCCAGCAAGGAGACTAGCGGTACAGATACGCAGTATTTT.

A few counts support this clone. The V call is TRBV7-2, the J call TRBJ1-6; D perhaps matches TRBD1 (5 bases). The CDR3 spans 15 residues. CDR1 and CDR2 (germline): SGHTA, FQGNSA. The V end lost 2 bases, the J end lost 7 bases, and 12 bases lay between the germline ends. In DNA form, the CDR3 reads TGTGCCAGCAGCTTATCCCCCGGGGGAAATTCACCCCTCCACTTT. It encodes CASSLSPGGNSPLHF.

The chain links TRBV6-5 to TRBJ1-2; 10 bases agree with TRBD1. Germline lookup yields CDR1 MNHEY and CDR2 SVGAGI. This CDR3 contains 16 residues. Trimming at V came to 1 base and at J to 3 bases, leaving 5 bases not matched to a gene. DNA of the CDR3: TGTGCCAGCAGTTACTACGGACAGGGGGATTACTATGGCTACACCTTC. Protein product: CASSYYGQGDYYGYTF.

In nucleotides, the CDR3 is TGTGCCAGCAGTGAACCAGGGCCCTATGGCTACACCTTC. The encoded protein is CASSEPGPYGYTF. The chain carries TRBV2 and TRBJ1-2; D might be TRBD1 (5 bases). The V gene's germline CDR1 is SNHLY and CDR2 FYNNEI. This CDR3 has 13 residues. Between the trimmed V and J ends, which lost 2 bases and 4 bases, there was a span of 8 bases. The complete variable domain, with remaining parts taken from reference TRBV2 and TRBJ1-2, reads EPEVTQTPSHQVTQMGQEVILRCVPISNHLYFYWYRQILGQKVEFLVSFYNNEISEKSEIFDDQFSVERPDGSNFTLKIRSTKLEDSAMYFCASSEPGPYGYTFGSGTRLTVV.